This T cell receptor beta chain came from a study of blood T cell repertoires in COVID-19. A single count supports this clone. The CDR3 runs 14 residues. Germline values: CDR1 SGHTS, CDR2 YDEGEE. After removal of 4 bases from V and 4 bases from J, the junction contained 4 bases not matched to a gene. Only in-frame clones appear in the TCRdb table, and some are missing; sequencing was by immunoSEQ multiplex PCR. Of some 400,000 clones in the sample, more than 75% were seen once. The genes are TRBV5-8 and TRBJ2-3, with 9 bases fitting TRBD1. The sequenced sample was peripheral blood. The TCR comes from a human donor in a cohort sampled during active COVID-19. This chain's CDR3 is CASSPRQGADTQYF. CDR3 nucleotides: TGTGCCAGCAGCCCCAGACAGGGGGCAGATACGCAGTATTTT.